One and the same sample provided the 26 T cell receptor beta chains below, sequenced in a study of blood T cells in healthy people across ages. Combining a sample-barcoded 5' primer with a J-beta primer mix, a second PCR ran for roughly 6 to 12 cycles. TCRdb fed the 5' RACE reads into MiXCR, producing one record per CDR3 protein. Among about 1,500,000 distinct CDR3 sequences listed, 35% to 45% were seen once. Sequencing was performed on blood. The origin of the receptors is a young woman in good health.

This clonotype was counted a few times. Here the CDR3 DNA reads TGTGCCAGCAGTTCGTACCGGAATGAGCAGTTCTTC. Translation: CASSSYRNEQFF. This sequence joins TRBV7-8 and TRBJ2-1; D gene unclear. Germline-derived CDR1 and CDR2 are SGHVS and FQNEAQ. V lost 6 bases, J lost 7 bases, and 10 bases lay in between. The CDR3 consists of 12 residues.

This clonotype showed up just a few times. The chain joins TRBV3-1 to TRBJ2-1, with D possibly being TRBD2 (6 bases). The V end was cut by 1 base, the J end by 6 bases, with 13 bases between. The CDR3 covers 15 residues. Germline V lookup: CDR1 LGHDT, CDR2 YNNKEL (reference sequence). The CDR3 nucleotides read TGTGCCAGCAGCCAAGCATTCGGGAGCGGCAATGAGCAGTTCTTC. Translated, it gives CASSQAFGSGNEQFF.

In this sample, this clonotype turned up a few times. The J gene is TRBJ2-1, the V gene TRBV6-5; 13 bases align to TRBD2. Looked up from germline, CDR1 is MNHEY and CDR2 is SVGAGI. This CDR3 comprises 15 residues. With V trimmed by 0 bases and J by 15 bases, 8 bases remained unmatched. The CDR3, as DNA: TGTGCCAGCAGTTACTCAGGGACTAGCGGGGCCCCAGGGTTCTTC. As protein: CASSYSGTSGAPGFF.

The chain couples TRBV2 to TRBJ2-7; 7 nucleotides match TRBD1. The CDR3 has 14 amino acids. With V trimmed by 6 bases and J by 2 bases, 7 bases remained unmatched. Germline CDR1 and CDR2: SNHLY and FYNNEI. The CDR3 loop is CASSQGDLTYEQYF. The CDR3 DNA reads as TGTGCCAGCAGCCAGGGGGACCTTACCTACGAGCAGTACTTC.

This clonotype appeared many times. This chain joins TRBV9 and TRBJ2-7; D gene unclear. This CDR3 comprises 13 residues. Per germline, CDR1 SGDLS and CDR2 YYNGEE. The V and J ends lost 0 bases and 5 bases respectively, with 9 bases between them. CDR3 protein: CASSVDWANEQYF. CDR3 DNA sequence: TGTGCCAGCAGCGTAGATTGGGCAAACGAGCAGTACTTC.

J is TRBJ1-5 and V is TRBV18; 7 bases are a match to TRBD1. The CDR3 extends over 16 amino acids. J gave up 4 bases and V 6 bases, and 12 bases lay outside the gene matches. Germline V gene data show CDR1 as KGHSH and CDR2 as LQKENI. CDR3 nucleotides: TGTGCCAGCTCCCCCGGGACAGTTTCGGCGAATCAGCCCCAGCATTTT. Protein product: CASSPGTVSANQPQHF.

V and J are TRBV29-1 and TRBJ2-1; 10 nucleotides align to TRBD2. The DNA end favors TRBJ2-7, so the J call may be wrong. CDR3 length equals 19 residues. Germline assignment: CDR1 SQVTM and CDR2 ANQGSEA. In DNA form, the CDR3 reads TGCAGCGTTGAAGCCCCCCAGCGGGAGGGCCTTTACTCCTACAATGAGCAGTACTTC. It codes for CSVEAPQREGLYSYNEQYF.

Many counts were recorded for this clonotype. This chain joins TRBV7-2 and TRBJ2-5; D gene ambiguous. Germline V gene lookup returns CDR1 SGHTA and CDR2 FQGNSA. Trimming took 0 bases from V and 2 from J, leaving 4 bases between them. This CDR3 comprises 13 residues. The CDR3 nucleotides are TGTGCCAGCAGCTTAGCGTTTCAAGAGACCCAGTACTTC. Encoded protein: CASSLAFQETQYF.

The chain is built from TRBV29-1 and TRBJ2-5; 7 bases match TRBD1. V dropped 4 bases and J dropped 5; count of bases not matched to a gene: 10. The length of the CDR3 is 14 residues. Germline-derived CDR1 and CDR2 are SQVTM and ANQGSEA. The CDR3 bases are TGCAGCGTTGGGCTGGGACAGAGCAGGGAGACCCAGTACTTC. Protein: CSVGLGQSRETQYF.

The CDR3 DNA follows: TGCGCCAGCAGCCAAGGACCCCCGGGCAATGAGCAGTTCTTC. This sequence encodes CASSQGPPGNEQFF. This chain uses TRBV4-1 with TRBJ2-1, with no clear D. Germline V gene lookup returns CDR1 MGHRA and CDR2 YSYEKL. CDR3 size: 14 residues. V shed 1 base and J shed 6 bases, with 10 bases lying between them.

This clonotype has just a few counts. The junction does not match germline at one end; this may be a read error. The rearrangement joins TRBV29-1 to TRBJ1-6; D call uncertain. CDR1 and CDR2 from the germline V gene are SQVTM and ANQGSEA. The length of the CDR3 is 14 residues. DNA for the CDR3: TGCAGCTACGCGGGAGGAAATTATAATTCACCCCCCCACTTT. Encoded protein: CSYAGGNYNSPPHF.

The V gene is TRBV5-6, the J gene TRBJ1-5; tentatively, D is TRBD1 (5 bases). This CDR3 is built from 15 residues. V lost 4 bases and J 5 bases, leaving 16 bases between the germline ends. The germline V gene has CDR1 SGHDT and CDR2 YYEEEE. The CDR3 sequence: CASSRDPGLYQPQHF. For the CDR3, the DNA is TGTGCCAGCAGCCGGGACCCTGGGCTCTATCAGCCCCAGCATTTT.

The V and J genes are TRBV4-1 and TRBJ2-5; D possibly corresponds to TRBD1 (5 bases). Germline V lookup: CDR1 MGHRA, CDR2 YSYEKL. Trimming pared 1 base from V and 0 bases from J, leaving 33 bases between. CDR3 size: 23 residues. As DNA, the CDR3 is TGCGCCAGCAGCCAAGTCCCTTCGTTGACAGAACGGATCGGCTACTCGTACCAAGAGACCCAGTACTTC. It codes for CASSQVPSLTERIGYSYQETQYF.

The V and J genes are TRBV12-3 or TRBV12-4 and TRBJ2-1; D is unresolved. The CDR3 extends over 15 amino acids. V gave up 7 bases and J gave up 0 bases, with 13 bases separating them. In DNA, the CDR3 is TGTGCCAGCACCCCACCGGGCAGCTCCTACAATGAGCAGTTCTTC. This gives the protein CASTPPGSSYNEQFF.

The V and J genes are TRBV10-3 and TRBJ2-7, with TRBD1 matching 10 bases. CDR1 and CDR2 (germline): ENHRY, SYGVKD. The CDR3 contains 14 residues. The V and J ends lost 0 bases and 5 bases, in that order; junction bases with no gene match: 1. The CDR3 sequence: CAISESGTGDEQYF. The CDR3 nucleotides read TGTGCCATCAGTGAGTCCGGGACAGGGGACGAGCAGTACTTC.

The V call is TRBV28, the J call TRBJ2-7, with TRBD1 identical over 8 bases. Losses at the gene ends were 11 bases for V and 0 bases for J; bases not matched to a gene: 15. The germline V gene encodes CDR1 MDHEN and CDR2 SYDVKM. The CDR3 is 16 amino acids. The DNA of the CDR3 is TGTGCCGGCACTCCGATAGGACAGGGAGCCTCCTACGAGCAGTACTTC. It translates to CAGTPIGQGASYEQYF.

This clonotype was counted only a few times. The chain joins TRBV12-3 or TRBV12-4 to TRBJ2-3; 7 nucleotides align to TRBD1. V trimming: 3 bases; J trimming: 4 bases; junction bases outside the gene matches: 7. This CDR3 comprises 15 residues. Here the CDR3 reads CASSFRQGSADTQYF. The CDR3 bases are TGTGCCAGCAGTTTCAGACAGGGATCGGCAGATACGCAGTATTTT.

Many counts were recorded for this clonotype. Here the CDR3 DNA reads TGCAGTGCTAGGGTCAGGGGAGGGATGAACACTGAAGCTTTCTTT. This encodes CSARVRGGMNTEAFF. The chain is built from TRBV20-1 and TRBJ1-1; a weak D match, TRBD1 (6 bases). Germline lookup yields CDR1 DFQATT and CDR2 SNEGSKA (reference sequence). There are 15 residues in the CDR3. The germline V and J ends were trimmed by 3 bases and 0 bases, with 14 bases remaining between them.

This rearrangement joins TRBV5-1 to TRBJ2-7; D possibly matches TRBD1 or TRBD2 (5 bases each). The DNA end is a closer match to TRBJ2-5, so the J assignment may be wrong. CDR3 size: 14 residues. Germline CDR1 and CDR2: SGHRS and YFSETQ. The DNA for the CDR3 is TGCGCCAGCAGCAGGGACGCACCGCGAGAGACCCAGTACTTC. Amino acids: CASSRDAPRETQYF.

CDR3 region: CASSFLPETYEQYF. The CDR3 nucleotides are TGCGCCAGCAGCTTCCTTCCGGAAACCTACGAGCAGTACTTC. The V gene is TRBV5-1, the J gene TRBJ2-7; the D is unclear. CDR1 is SGHRS, CDR2 YFSETQ, per germline. The V and J ends lost 2 bases and 2 bases respectively, with 11 bases between them. The length of the CDR3 is 14 residues.

V is TRBV27 and J is TRBJ1-2, with D hard to call. Germline V gene lookup returns CDR1 MNHEY and CDR2 SMNVEV (reference sequence). The CDR3 totals 13 residues. V lost 5 bases to trimming and J lost 4 bases, with 11 bases between them. Here the CDR3 reads CASSPAGSYGYTF. DNA for the CDR3: TGTGCCAGCAGTCCTGCCGGGAGCTATGGCTACACCTTC.

The J gene is TRBJ2-4, the V gene TRBV6-6, with 8 bases lining up with TRBD1. This CDR3 is 16 amino acids long. Looked up from germline, CDR1 is MNHNY and CDR2 is SVGAGI (reference sequence). Losses at the gene ends were 4 bases for V and 0 bases for J; bases not matched to a gene: 5. This chain's CDR3 is CASSSQTGVAKNIQYF. The DNA for the CDR3 is TGTGCCAGCAGTTCCCAGACAGGGGTAGCCAAAAACATTCAGTACTTC.

This sequence joins TRBV12-3 or TRBV12-4 and TRBJ2-5; TRBD1 or TRBD2 may be the D gene (5 bases each). The closer fit of TRBJ2-7 to the DNA end suggests the J call may be wrong. The CDR3 runs 15 residues. CDR3 bases: TGTGCCAGCAGTTTTCTCCCCCTACGGGGCCACGAGCAGTACTTC. As protein: CASSFLPLRGHEQYF.

The chain joins TRBV7-3 to TRBJ2-3; TRBD2 is a possible D gene (5 bases). Trimming cost V 0 bases and J 2 bases, with 9 bases left between them. The CDR3 runs to 15 residues. Germline CDR1 reads SGHTA; CDR2 reads FQGTGA. The CDR3 spells CASSLTVDSTDTQYF. The DNA of the CDR3 is TGTGCCAGCAGCTTAACTGTGGACTCCACAGATACGCAGTATTTT.

The chain combines TRBV6-1 with TRBJ1-2; 10 nucleotides line up with TRBD1. V lost 5 bases and J lost 7; bases outside the gene matches: 1. This CDR3 region has 12 residues. Looked up from germline, CDR1 is MNHNS and CDR2 is SASEGT. This CDR3 reads CASSRQGAGYTF. The CDR3 DNA reads as TGTGCCAGCAGTCGACAGGGGGCTGGCTACACCTTC.

This clonotype was counted a few times. This chain connects TRBV9 to TRBJ2-5, with 7 bases that match TRBD1. J was trimmed by 1 base and V by 3 bases; bases with no gene match: 12. Germline CDR1 reads SGDLS; CDR2 reads YYNGEE. This CDR3 is 17 amino acids long. The DNA for the CDR3 is TGTGCCAGCAGCGGATGGGGACAGCGGCCCTTCCAAGAGACCCAGTACTTC. Translating gives CASSGWGQRPFQETQYF.